This T cell receptor (beta chain) derives from a study of blood T cell repertoires in COVID-19. Clones were read by immunoSEQ multiplex PCR, and TCRdb kept only the in-frame ones, dropping some. The sample contains over 200,000 clones, 91% of which appear only once. Sequencing used peripheral blood. The receptor's source is a person between 18 and 35 years old with COVID-19, enrolled during active disease.

The DNA for the CDR3 is TGTGCCAGCAGCGGCGGGAGGACTAGCACAGATACGCAGTATTTT. It is translated as CASSGGRTSTDTQYF. This sequence joins TRBV9 and TRBJ2-3; 8 nucleotides line up with TRBD2. V was pared by 3 bases and J by 0 bases, with 3 bases of the junction left unmatched. Germline assignment: CDR1 SGDLS and CDR2 YYNGEE. The CDR3 runs to 15 residues. Full variable domain (outside the CDR3, taken from reference TRBV9 and TRBJ2-3): DSGVTQTPKHLITATGQRVTLRCSPRSGDLSVYWYQQSLDQGLQFLIQYYNGEERAKGNILERFSAQQFPDLHSELNLSSLELGDSALYFCASSGGRTSTDTQYFGPGTRLTVL.